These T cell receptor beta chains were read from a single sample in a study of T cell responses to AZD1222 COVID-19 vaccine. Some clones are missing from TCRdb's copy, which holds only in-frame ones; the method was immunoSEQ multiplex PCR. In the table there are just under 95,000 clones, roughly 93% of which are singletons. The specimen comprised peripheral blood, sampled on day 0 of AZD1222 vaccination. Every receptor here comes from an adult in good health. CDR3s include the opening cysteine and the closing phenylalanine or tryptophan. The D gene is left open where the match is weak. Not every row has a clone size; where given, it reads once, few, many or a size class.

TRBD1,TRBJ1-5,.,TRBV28,CASSSGQGATTNQPQHF,TGTGCCAGCAGTTCGGGACAGGGGGCGACGACGAATCAGCCCCAGCATTTT
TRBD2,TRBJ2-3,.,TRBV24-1,CATSSSGGSTDTQYF,TGTGCCACCAGTTCTAGCGGGGGATCCACAGATACGCAGTATTTT
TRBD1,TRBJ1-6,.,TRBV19,CASSIDGGTGYSPLHF,TGTGCCAGTAGTATAGATGGCGGGACAGGGTATTCACCCCTCCACTTT
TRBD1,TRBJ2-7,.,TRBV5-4,CASTSRGQGAGEQYF,TGTGCCAGCACCTCCAGGGGACAGGGGGCAGGGGAGCAGTACTTC
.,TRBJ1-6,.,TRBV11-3,CASSLNYRRSPLHF,TGTGCCAGCAGCTTAAATTACAGGCGTTCACCCCTCCACTTT
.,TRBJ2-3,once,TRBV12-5,CASGLNRADTQYF,TGTGCTAGTGGTTTGAACAGGGCTGATACGCAGTATTTT
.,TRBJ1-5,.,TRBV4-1,CASSQREDTSWGNQPQHF,TGCGCCAGCAGCCAACGAGAGGACACGAGTTGGGGCAATCAGCCCCAGCATTTT
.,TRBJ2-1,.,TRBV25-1,CASSDRSSYNEQFF,TGTGCCAGCAGTGACAGGAGCTCCTACAATGAGCAGTTCTTC
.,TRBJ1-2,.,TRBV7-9,CASSLGGSDYGYTF,TGTGCCAGCAGCTTAGGGGGCTCGGACTATGGCTACACCTTC
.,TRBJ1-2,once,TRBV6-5,CASSYSGGGYTF,TGTGCCAGCAGTTACTCCGGGGGTGGCTACACCTTC
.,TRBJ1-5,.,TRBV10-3,CATSEGSTGQGNQPQHF,TGTGCCACCTCTGAGGGCAGTACAGGTCAAGGCAATCAGCCCCAGCATTTT
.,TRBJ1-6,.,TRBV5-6,CASSLATRFNDSPLHF,TGTGCCAGCAGCTTGGCTACGCGGTTTAATGATTCACCCCTCCACTTT
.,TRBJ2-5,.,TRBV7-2,CASSLRTDQETQYF,TGTGCCAGCAGCTTAAGAACCGACCAAGAGACCCAGTACTTC
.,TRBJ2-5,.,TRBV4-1,CASSHPTGMGGQETQYF,TGCGCCAGCAGCCACCCTACCGGAATGGGGGGTCAAGAGACCCAGTACTTC
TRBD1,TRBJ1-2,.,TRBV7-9,CASSLYRGNYGYTF,TGTGCCAGCAGCTTGTACAGGGGAAACTATGGCTACACCTTC
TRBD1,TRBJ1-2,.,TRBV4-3,CASTFQTGDFGGYTF,TGCGCCAGCACTTTTCAGACAGGGGATTTTGGAGGCTACACCTTC
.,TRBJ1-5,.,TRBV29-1,CSGWITGQPQHF,TGCAGCGGTTGGATTACCGGTCAGCCCCAGCATTTT
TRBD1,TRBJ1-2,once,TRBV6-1,CASSEGQGAWGYTF,TGTGCCAGCAGTGAAGGTCAGGGGGCATGGGGCTACACCTTC
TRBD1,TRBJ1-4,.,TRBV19,CASIDRGSNEKLFF,TGTGCCAGTATTGACAGGGGCTCTAATGAAAAACTGTTTTTT
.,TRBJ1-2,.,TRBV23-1,CASSLLSRDHGYTF,TGCGCCAGCAGTCTCTTAAGCAGGGACCATGGCTACACCTTC
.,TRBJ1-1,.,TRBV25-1,CASSEWVENTEAFF,TGTGCCAGCAGTGAATGGGTAGAAAACACTGAAGCTTTCTTT
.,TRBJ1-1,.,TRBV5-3,CARSPATATIMNTEAFF,TGTGCCAGAAGCCCAGCGACGGCTACTATCATGAACACTGAAGCTTTCTTT
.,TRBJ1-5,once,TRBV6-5,CASFPQGRLNQPQHF,TGTGCCAGCTTCCCGCAGGGGCGACTCAATCAGCCCCAGCATTTT
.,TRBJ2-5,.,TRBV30,CAWSVLETQYF,TGTGCCTGGAGTGTATTGGAGACCCAGTACTTC
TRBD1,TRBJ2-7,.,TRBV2,CASSRTGVSYEQYF,TGTGCCAGCAGTCGGACAGGGGTCTCCTACGAGCAGTACTTC
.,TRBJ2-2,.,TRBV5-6,CASSLRGMGTGELFF,TGTGCCAGCAGCTTGCGGGGAATGGGCACCGGGGAGCTGTTTTTT
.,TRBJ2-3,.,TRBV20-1,CSAAGLDTQYF,TGCAGTGCTGCGGGGTTAGATACGCAGTATTTT
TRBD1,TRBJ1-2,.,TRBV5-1,CASSLGSGGSDGYTF,TGCGCCAGCAGCTTGGGGTCAGGGGGCTCGGATGGCTACACCTTC
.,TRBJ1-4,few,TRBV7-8,CASSLRTPSATNEKLFF,TGTGCCAGCAGCTTAAGGACACCGTCTGCAACTAATGAAAAACTGTTTTTT
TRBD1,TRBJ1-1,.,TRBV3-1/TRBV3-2,CASRTGGASEAFF,TGTGCCAGTCGAACAGGGGGGGCTTCTGAAGCTTTCTTT
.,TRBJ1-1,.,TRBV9,CASREMAGHLNTEAFF,TGTGCCAGCAGGGAGATGGCAGGGCATCTGAACACTGAAGCTTTCTTT